The 29 T cell receptor beta chains below come from one sample, sequenced in a study of T-cell memory formation after mild COVID-19. TCRdb reprocessed the 5' RACE reads with MiXCR, giving one entry per CDR3 protein. The data contain tens of thousands of distinct CDR3 sequences, 8% to 10% of them singletons. Material: PBMCs or a T cell subset sorted from them (not recorded which). These receptors were obtained from a man aged 18 to 30 who had mild COVID-19 (a few samples of this study predate the infection). Cell type and time point are not known.

This sequence joins TRBV2 and TRBJ2-2; 8 nucleotides line up with TRBD1. The CDR3 is 15 amino acids. In germline, CDR1 is SNHLY, CDR2 FYNNEI. Unmatched junction bases numbered 8, after V lost 5 bases and J lost 6 bases. The CDR3 DNA reads as TGTGCCAGCAGTATACGGACAGGGTGGGCCGGGGAGCTGTTTTTT. It codes for CASSIRTGWAGELFF.

The chain has TRBV7-9 and TRBJ1-6, with D hard to call. Germline lookup yields CDR1 SEHNR and CDR2 FQNEAQ (reference sequence). Trimming removed 5 bases from V and 6 bases from J, with 14 bases in between. This CDR3 contains 15 residues. The CDR3 nucleotides are TGTGCCAGCAGCCGTAATCCCTCCCGTAATTCACCCCTCCACTTT. Its translation is CASSRNPSRNSPLHF.

This rearrangement joins TRBV7-2 to TRBJ2-5; the match to TRBD2 covers 12 bases. In germline, CDR1 is SGHTA, CDR2 FQGNSA. Trimming at V came to 5 bases and at J to 1 base, leaving 5 bases not matched to a gene. This CDR3 is built from 16 residues. Here the CDR3 reads CASSLGLAGSQETQYF. CDR3 coding DNA: TGTGCCAGCAGCCTTGGACTAGCGGGGAGCCAAGAGACCCAGTACTTC.

This clonotype came up many times. This chain joins TRBV5-5 and TRBJ2-1; D is unclear. The CDR3 loop spans 17 amino acids. The V gene lost 4 bases and the J gene lost 2 bases, with 19 bases spanning the gap. Germline CDR1 and CDR2: SGHKS and YYEKEE (reference sequence). The CDR3 protein is CASSRPTYLPPYNEQFF. The CDR3 DNA reads as TGTGCCAGCAGCCGACCAACCTACTTGCCACCCTACAATGAGCAGTTCTTC. Variable domain in full (rest from reference TRBV5-5 and TRBJ2-1): DAGVTQSPTHLIKTRGQQVTLRCSPISGHKSVSWYQQVLGQGPQFIFQYYEKEERGRGNFPDRFSARQFPNYSSELNVNALLLGDSALYLCASSRPTYLPPYNEQFFGPGTRLTVL.

This clonotype was seen ten or more times. CDR3 in DNA: TGTGCCAGCAGATTCCAGGGCAGTGGGGGCTACACCTTC. This encodes CASRFQGSGGYTF. J is TRBJ1-2 and V is TRBV12-3 or TRBV12-4, with a tentative D call TRBD1 (5 bases). This CDR3 has 13 amino acids. The V end lost 6 bases, the J end lost 8 bases, and 16 bases lay between the germline ends.

The gene calls are TRBV4-3 and TRBJ2-2; unclear D gene. The germline V gene has CDR1 LGHNA and CDR2 YSLEER. This CDR3 has 16 amino acids. V was cut by 0 bases and J by 3 bases, with 11 bases left in between. The CDR3, as DNA: TGCGCCAGCAGCCAAGATATGAAGGGCCACACCGGGGAGCTGTTTTTT. This codes for CASSQDMKGHTGELFF.

The chain employs TRBV6-2 or TRBV6-3 and TRBJ2-7; TRBD1 matches at 7 bases. The germline V gene has CDR1 MNHEY and CDR2 SVGEGT. V gave up 1 base and J gave up 0 bases; unmatched junction bases: 0. The CDR3 length is 14 residues. As DNA, the CDR3 is TGTGCCAGCAGTTACTGGGACAGCTCCTACGAGCAGTACTTC. Translated: CASSYWDSSYEQYF.

This clonotype has a count of ten or more. This chain links TRBV5-1 with TRBJ1-2; weak D call: TRBD1 (5 bases). CDR3 length equals 14 residues. Germline V CDR1 and CDR2: SGHRS, YFSETQ. V lost 0 bases and J lost 4, with 10 bases in between. CDR3 in DNA: TGCGCCAGCAGCTTGGCGGGAAGGGGCTATGGCTACACCTTC. It encodes CASSLAGRGYGYTF.

The chain joins TRBV5-4 to TRBJ1-2; D ambiguous. Trimming cost V 2 bases and J 8 bases, with 10 bases left between them. The CDR3 sequence is 12 residues long. From germline, CDR1 is SGHNT and CDR2 YYREEE (reference sequence). DNA for the CDR3: TGTGCCAGCAGCTTTGACCGGTACGGCTACACCTTC. Its protein product is CASSFDRYGYTF.

The chain combines TRBV5-1 with TRBJ2-1; 11 positions match TRBD2. The ends lost 0 bases at V and 5 bases at J; junction bases unmatched: 4. The CDR3 extends over 16 amino acids. Per the germline V gene, CDR1 is SGHRS and CDR2 is YFSETQ. The CDR3 loop reads CASSLAIAGGNNEQFF. In DNA, the CDR3 is TGCGCCAGCAGCTTGGCCATAGCGGGGGGGAACAATGAGCAGTTCTTC.

The chain uses TRBV2 and TRBJ2-3; TRBD2 agrees at 10 bases. In germline, CDR1 is SNHLY, CDR2 FYNNEI. V shed 4 bases and J 1 base; nucleotides not matched to a gene: 2. The CDR3 is 15 amino acids. DNA of the CDR3: TGTGCCAGCAGTGCTACTAGCGGGGGCACAGATACGCAGTATTTT. Its protein product is CASSATSGGTDTQYF.

This clonotype showed up just a few times. CDR3 residues: CASSARTGAPTNEQFF. In DNA, the CDR3 is TGTGCCAGCAGCGCCCGGACAGGGGCCCCCACAAATGAGCAGTTCTTC. The chain joins TRBV11-2 to TRBJ2-1; 9 bases align to TRBD1. The trim removed 5 bases at V and 7 bases at J, leaving 12 bases unmatched. The V gene's germline CDR1 is SGHAT and CDR2 FQNNGV. The CDR3 has 16 residues.

Written as DNA, the CDR3 is TGTGCCAGCAGCGTAGACAGGGGGGGGGAGACCCAGTACTTC. Translation: CASSVDRGGETQYF. V gene TRBV7-3 combines with J gene TRBJ2-5; TRBD1 matches at 9 bases. The CDR3 is made up of 14 amino acids. From germline, CDR1 is SGHTA and CDR2 FQGTGA. V was clipped by 5 bases and J by 5 bases; unmatched bases: 6.

This clonotype was seen a few times. The V gene is TRBV4-1, the J gene TRBJ2-6; the match to TRBD2 covers 7 bases. Trimming cost V 4 bases and J 2 bases; bases outside gene matches: 5. The CDR3 is 16 amino acids. CDR1 MGHRA and CDR2 YSYEKL come from the germline V gene. The CDR3 here is CASSRGGFAGANVLTF. The DNA of the CDR3 is TGCGCCAGCAGCCGGGGGGGGTTCGCTGGGGCCAACGTCCTGACTTTC.

The CDR3 DNA is TGTGCCAGCTCCCGGGACAGCTCTGGAAACACCATATATTTT. It encodes CASSRDSSGNTIYF. The V call is TRBV18, the J call TRBJ1-3; 7 bases map to TRBD1. J was trimmed by 0 bases and V by 6 bases; bases with no gene match: 2. CDR3 length equals 14 residues. Germline V lookup: CDR1 KGHSH, CDR2 LQKENI. The full variable domain, with the rest looked up from reference TRBV18 and TRBJ1-3, is NAGVMQNPRHLVRRRGQEARLRCSPMKGHSHVYWYRQLPEEGLKFMVYLQKENIIDESGMPKERFSAEFPKEGPSILRIQQVVRGDSAAYFCASSRDSSGNTIYFGEGSWLTVV.

This chain connects TRBV4-3 to TRBJ2-1, with a tentative D call TRBD2 (6 bases). Looked up from germline, CDR1 is LGHNA and CDR2 is YSLEER. This CDR3 has 16 residues. V was shortened by 5 bases and J by 2 bases, with 16 bases between the two germline ends. The CDR3 reads CASSMVGGGTYNEQFF. The CDR3 bases are TGCGCCAGCAGCATGGTGGGGGGAGGCACCTACAATGAGCAGTTCTTC.

The chain uses TRBV18 and TRBJ1-1; D not resolved. This CDR3 comprises 16 residues. Between the trimmed V and J ends, which lost 2 bases and 1 base, there was a span of 14 bases. Germline CDR1 is KGHSH and CDR2 is LQKENI. CDR3 nucleotide sequence: TGTGCCAGCTCACCAGGACTAACGACGGAGAACACTGAAGCTTTCTTT. Translated: CASSPGLTTENTEAFF.

The rearrangement links TRBV5-1 to TRBJ2-3, with TRBD1 as a possible D gene (5 bases). Trimming took 9 bases from V and 3 from J, leaving 17 bases between them. This CDR3 is built from 14 residues. Germline loops: CDR1 SGHRS, CDR2 YFSETQ. In DNA, the CDR3 is TGCGCCACCTCAAGGGGTTTTGAGACAGATACGCAGTATTTT. Translation: CATSRGFETDTQYF.

This clonotype was seen only a few times. J is TRBJ2-3 and V is TRBV5-1, with D possibly matching TRBD2 (5 bases). This CDR3 has 14 residues. Trimming took 0 bases from V and 0 from J, leaving 5 bases between them. The germline CDR1 and CDR2 sequences are SGHRS and YFSETQ. As DNA, the CDR3 is TGCGCCAGCAGCTTGGGGGAGAGCACAGATACGCAGTATTTT. Protein sequence: CASSLGESTDTQYF.

The rearrangement uses TRBV7-2 and TRBJ1-5, with 8 bases that match TRBD1. The length of the CDR3 is 15 residues. V shed 5 bases and J 6 bases; nucleotides not matched to a gene: 9. Germline-derived CDR1 and CDR2 are SGHTA and FQGNSA. In DNA, the CDR3 is TGTGCCAGCAGCCCGGACAGGGAGCGGAGTCAGCCCCAGCATTTT. Protein sequence: CASSPDRERSQPQHF.

There are a few counts of this clonotype. The chain recombines TRBV11-2 with TRBJ2-3, with unresolved D. The germline V and J ends were trimmed by 6 bases and 3 bases, with 13 bases remaining between them. Germline loops: CDR1 SGHAT, CDR2 FQNNGV. This CDR3 spans 14 amino acids. CDR3 nucleotide sequence: TGTGCCAGCAGGTGGCTCCTCGAAACAGATACGCAGTATTTT. Translated: CASRWLLETDTQYF.

This clonotype was counted many times. The chain has TRBV7-2 and TRBJ2-5; 10 bases fit TRBD1. Trimming took 1 base from V and 2 from J; bases not matched to a gene: 7. The CDR3 runs to 17 residues. Germline CDR1 reads SGHTA; CDR2 reads FQGNSA. CDR3 nucleotides: TGTGCCAGCAGCTTAGGGACAGGGGGAGTTTGGCAAGAGACCCAGTACTTC. Amino acids: CASSLGTGGVWQETQYF.

This clonotype was seen many times. This chain uses TRBV24-1 with TRBJ2-7, with 10 bases aligning to TRBD1. There are 15 residues in the CDR3. Germline-derived CDR1 and CDR2 are KGHDR and SFDVKD. Losses at the gene ends were 12 bases for V and 3 bases for J; bases not matched to a gene: 13. CDR3 sequence reads: CAPQARDRGLYEQYV. The CDR3 DNA reads as TGTGCCCCCCAGGCTCGGGACAGGGGACTCTACGAGCAGTACGTC.

The gene calls are TRBV6-2 or TRBV6-3 and TRBJ2-5; D possibly uses TRBD1 or TRBD2 (5 bases each). CDR1 and CDR2 (germline): MNHEY, SVGEGT. V lost 2 bases and J lost 4, with 11 bases in between. This CDR3 has 14 residues. The CDR3: CASSYGTLGETQYF. CDR3 sequence (DNA): TGTGCCAGCAGTTACGGGACCCTCGGAGAGACCCAGTACTTC.

This clonotype has just a few counts. Sequence at one end of the junction differs from germline and may be a read error. The chain carries TRBV7-9 and TRBJ2-3; 8 bases map to TRBD1. The CDR3 is made up of 9 amino acids. Germline V lookup: CDR1 SEHNR, CDR2 FQNEAQ (reference sequence). CDR3 protein: CASSSDRAF. The CDR3 DNA follows: TGTGCCAGCAGTTCGGACAGGGCCTTT.

The chain combines TRBV12-3 or TRBV12-4 with TRBJ1-2, with 9 positions matching TRBD1. The CDR3 contains 14 residues. Germline trimming cut 5 bases from V and 4 bases from J; bases unmatched to any gene: 5. DNA of the CDR3: TGTGCCAGCAGTCCGACAGGGGGGCCCTATGGCTACACCTTC. It translates to CASSPTGGPYGYTF.

The V and J genes are TRBV5-1 and TRBJ2-5; D is possibly TRBD2 (5 bases). V was pared by 0 bases and J by 0 bases, with 15 bases between. Germline CDR1 SGHRS, CDR2 YFSETQ. This CDR3 comprises 17 residues. The CDR3 DNA reads TGCGCCAGCAGCTTGGCATTGACGGGGTCGTACCAAGAGACCCAGTACTTC. Encoded protein: CASSLALTGSYQETQYF.

The gene calls are TRBV7-2 and TRBJ1-2; no firm D call. The CDR3 length is 12 residues. The germline gives CDR1 SGHTA, CDR2 FQGNSA. Trimming took off 4 bases at V and 4 bases at J, with 7 bases between the two ends. CDR3 nucleotide sequence: TGTGCCAGCAGCTCCATGGGCTATGGCTACACCTTC. Amino acid sequence: CASSSMGYGYTF.

The gene calls are TRBV4-3 and TRBJ2-3, with D perhaps matching TRBD1 or TRBD2 (5 bases each). Per germline, CDR1 LGHNA and CDR2 YSLEER. Trimming pared 0 bases from V and 1 base from J, leaving 14 bases between. This CDR3 is 17 amino acids long. The CDR3 region is CASSQDFSGAGTDTQYF. In DNA, the CDR3 is TGCGCCAGCAGCCAAGATTTTTCCGGGGCCGGCACAGATACGCAGTATTTT.